One and the same sample provided the 12 T cell receptor beta chains below, sequenced in a study of CD8 T cells in Susac syndrome. Reverse transcription of roughly 0.45 to 1 ug RNA was carried out with random hexamers. Each CDR3 protein is one row after TCRdb ran MiXCR on the immunoSEQ multiplex PCR reads. The data hold about 440,000 distinct CDR3 sequences, with approximately 89% observed a single time. The sample taken for sequencing was CD8+ T cells from PBMCs. Receptors were obtained from a human donor with multiple sclerosis.

The genes are TRBV5-1 and TRBJ2-1; D is undetermined. V shed 4 bases and J shed 6 bases, with 23 bases lying between them. In germline, CDR1 is SGHRS, CDR2 YFSETQ. This CDR3 spans 17 amino acids. In DNA form, the CDR3 reads TGCGCCAGCAGCCAAATCCTTGACACACCCCCGAGCAATGAGCAGTTCTTC. It translates to CASSQILDTPPSNEQFF.

The CDR3 is CATSRDLGIEKLFF. The CDR3 region has the DNA TGTGCCACCAGCAGAGATTTGGGAATTGAAAAACTGTTTTTT. The chain combines TRBV15 with TRBJ1-4; no definite D call. The ends were cut back, 0 bases at V and 7 bases at J, with 9 bases in the middle. CDR1 and CDR2 (germline): LNHNV, YYDKDF (reference sequence). The CDR3 sequence is 14 residues long.

V and J are TRBV27 and TRBJ2-7, with D possibly being TRBD1 or TRBD2 (5 bases each). Germline V lookup: CDR1 MNHEY, CDR2 SMNVEV (reference sequence). The CDR3 contains 13 residues. V lost 5 bases, J lost 3 bases, and 11 bases lay in between. This CDR3 reads CASSPGRVYEQYF. The CDR3 nucleotides read TGTGCCAGCAGTCCAGGGCGGGTCTACGAGCAGTACTTC.

V usage is TRBV12-3 or TRBV12-4 and J usage is TRBJ2-7, with D tentatively TRBD2 (6 bases). The V gene lost 8 bases and the J gene lost 5 bases, with 22 bases spanning the gap. The CDR3 sequence is 15 residues long. The chain's CDR3 is CASRPGTLLWDEQYF. In DNA form, the CDR3 reads TGTGCCAGCCGACCCGGGACTTTATTATGGGACGAGCAGTACTTC.

In this sample, this clonotype turned up a few times. J is TRBJ2-7 and V is TRBV6-1, with D possibly matching TRBD2 (6 bases). The CDR3 is made up of 15 amino acids. V was pared by 5 bases and J by 3 bases, with 17 bases between. The germline V gene has CDR1 MNHNS and CDR2 SASEGT. The DNA of the CDR3 is TGTGCCAGCAGTCTCGCCGGGGGAACCATCTACGAGCAGTACTTC. It translates to CASSLAGGTIYEQYF.

This rearrangement joins TRBV25-1 to TRBJ1-1; D is ambiguous. The CDR3 consists of 13 residues. V lost 2 bases, J lost 7 bases, and 11 bases lay in between. Germline CDR1 MGHDK, CDR2 SYGVNS. For the CDR3, the DNA is TGTGCCAGCAGTGAAGAGGTATATCATGAAGCTTTCTTT. This encodes CASSEEVYHEAFF.

This chain uses TRBV6-2 or TRBV6-3 with TRBJ1-2; no clear D. The V gene's germline CDR1 is MNHEY and CDR2 SVGEGT. Between the trimmed V and J ends, which lost 5 bases and 4 bases, there was a span of 11 bases. This CDR3 has 13 residues. CDR3 coding DNA: TGTGCCAGCAGTCCCCCGGACTCCTATGGCTACACCTTC. Translated: CASSPPDSYGYTF.

The chain uses TRBV27 and TRBJ2-3; possible D gene TRBD2, 6 bases. This CDR3 has 14 residues. The germline gives CDR1 MNHEY, CDR2 SMNVEV (reference sequence). V was cut by 4 bases and J by 5 bases, with 13 bases left in between. CDR3 region: CASSWGEWGDTQYF. Written as DNA, the CDR3 is TGTGCCAGCAGTTGGGGGGAGTGGGGAGATACGCAGTATTTT.

This clonotype was counted once. J is TRBJ2-5 and V is TRBV9; perhaps TRBD2 as D (5 bases). The CDR3 has 13 residues. Germline V CDR1 and CDR2: SGDLS, YYNGEE. Trimming shortened V by 3 bases and J by 9 bases, and 15 bases separated the two germline ends. CDR3 sequence reads: CASSGGSGFAQYF. DNA of the CDR3: TGTGCCAGCAGCGGAGGGTCCGGTTTCGCCCAGTACTTC. Variable domain in full (rest from reference TRBV9 and TRBJ2-5): DSGVTQTPKHLITATGQRVTLRCSPRSGDLSVYWYQQSLDQGLQFLIQYYNGEERAKGNILERFSAQQFPDLHSELNLSSLELGDSALYFCASSGGSGFAQYFGPGTRLLVL.

V gene TRBV7-8 combines with J gene TRBJ2-1; D not resolved. V gave up 1 base and J gave up 5 bases, with 9 bases separating them. The CDR3 loop spans 14 amino acids. In germline, CDR1 is SGHVS, CDR2 FQNEAQ. Here the CDR3 DNA reads TGTGCCAGCAGCTTAGATCTGGGAAACAATGAGCAGTTCTTC. Translation gives CASSLDLGNNEQFF.

This chain uses TRBV11-2 with TRBJ2-7; D is perhaps TRBD1 (6 bases). CDR3 size: 16 residues. Germline CDR1 SGHAT, CDR2 FQNNGV. Trimming took off 5 bases at V and 2 bases at J, with 19 bases between the two ends. CDR3 sequence reads: CASSRWRTETTYEQYF. In DNA form, the CDR3 reads TGTGCCAGCAGCCGTTGGAGGACAGAGACAACCTACGAGCAGTACTTC.

This rearrangement joins TRBV3-1 to TRBJ2-7; D unclear. Germline assignment: CDR1 LGHDT and CDR2 YNNKEL (reference sequence). V was shortened by 5 bases and J by 0 bases, with 14 bases between the two germline ends. The CDR3 runs 15 residues. The CDR3 DNA follows: TGTGCCAGCAGCAATGAGGCACTTGGCTCCTACGAGCAGTACTTC. It yields the protein CASSNEALGSYEQYF.